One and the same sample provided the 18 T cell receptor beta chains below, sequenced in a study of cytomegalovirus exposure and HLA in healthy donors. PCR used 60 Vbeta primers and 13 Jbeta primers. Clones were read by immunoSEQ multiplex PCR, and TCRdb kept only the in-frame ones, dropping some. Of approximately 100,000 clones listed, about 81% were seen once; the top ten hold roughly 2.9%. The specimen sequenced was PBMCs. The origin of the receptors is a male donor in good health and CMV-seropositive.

CDR3 sequence (DNA): TGTGCCAGCAGCCCCAGGGCACAGGGTAGTTCCAATGAGCAGTTCTTC. Amino acid sequence: CASSPRAQGSSNEQFF. The V and J genes are TRBV7-9 and TRBJ2-1, with D maybe TRBD1 (6 bases). V lost 5 bases to trimming and J lost 6 bases, with 20 bases between them. This CDR3 is 16 amino acids long. Germline lookup yields CDR1 SEHNR and CDR2 FQNEAQ (reference sequence).

The CDR3 nucleotides read TGTGCCAGCAGTTTACGACAGGGGCTCGATGGCTACACCTTC. Translation gives CASSLRQGLDGYTF. V is TRBV28 and J is TRBJ1-2, with 8 bases matching TRBD1. Germline assignment: CDR1 MDHEN and CDR2 SYDVKM. The V and J ends lost 2 bases and 6 bases, in that order; junction bases with no gene match: 5. The CDR3 sequence is 14 residues long.

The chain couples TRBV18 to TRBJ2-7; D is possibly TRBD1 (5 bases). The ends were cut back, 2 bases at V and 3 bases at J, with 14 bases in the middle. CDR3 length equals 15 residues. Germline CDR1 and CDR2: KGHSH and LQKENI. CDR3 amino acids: CASSPSRTPNYEQYF. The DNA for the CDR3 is TGTGCCAGCTCACCATCGAGGACACCGAACTACGAGCAGTACTTC.

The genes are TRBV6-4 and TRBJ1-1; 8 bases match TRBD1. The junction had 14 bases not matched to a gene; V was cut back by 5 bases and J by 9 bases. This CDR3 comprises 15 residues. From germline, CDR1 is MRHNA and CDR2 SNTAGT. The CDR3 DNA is TGTGCCAGCAGTCCACAGGGGGGGGGCCGTCCTCAAGCTTTCTTT. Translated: CASSPQGGGRPQAFF.

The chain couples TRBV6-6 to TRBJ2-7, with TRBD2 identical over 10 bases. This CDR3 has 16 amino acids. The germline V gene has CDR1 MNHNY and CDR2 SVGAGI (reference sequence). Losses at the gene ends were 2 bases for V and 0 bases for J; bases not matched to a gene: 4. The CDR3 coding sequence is TGTGCCAGCAGTTACCTCACTAGCGGGATCTCCTACGAGCAGTACTTC. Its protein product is CASSYLTSGISYEQYF.

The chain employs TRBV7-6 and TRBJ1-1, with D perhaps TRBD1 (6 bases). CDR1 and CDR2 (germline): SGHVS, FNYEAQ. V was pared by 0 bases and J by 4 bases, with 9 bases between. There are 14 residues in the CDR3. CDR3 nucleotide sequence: TGTGCCAGCAGCTTAGCGGGGGCTAGCACTGAAGCTTTCTTT. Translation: CASSLAGASTEAFF.

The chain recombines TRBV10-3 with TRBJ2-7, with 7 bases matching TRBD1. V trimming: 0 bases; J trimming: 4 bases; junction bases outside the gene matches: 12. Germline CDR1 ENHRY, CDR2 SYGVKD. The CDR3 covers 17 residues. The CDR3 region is CAISESFFDREGYEQYF. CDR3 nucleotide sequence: TGTGCCATCAGTGAGTCTTTTTTCGACAGGGAAGGTTACGAGCAGTACTTC.

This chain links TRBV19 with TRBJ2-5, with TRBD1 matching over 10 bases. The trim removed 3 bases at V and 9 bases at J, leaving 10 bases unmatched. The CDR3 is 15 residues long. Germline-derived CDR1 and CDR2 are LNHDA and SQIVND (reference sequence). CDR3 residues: CASSIGTGTGVSQYF. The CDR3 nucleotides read TGTGCCAGTAGTATTGGCACCGGGACAGGGGTGTCCCAGTACTTC.

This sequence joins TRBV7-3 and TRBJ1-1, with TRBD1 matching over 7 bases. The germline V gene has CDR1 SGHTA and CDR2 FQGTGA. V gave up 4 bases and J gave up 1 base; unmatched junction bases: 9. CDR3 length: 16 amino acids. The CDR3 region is CASSSTGTVQNTEAFF. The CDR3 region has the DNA TGTGCCAGCAGCTCGACAGGGACTGTACAGAACACTGAAGCTTTCTTT.

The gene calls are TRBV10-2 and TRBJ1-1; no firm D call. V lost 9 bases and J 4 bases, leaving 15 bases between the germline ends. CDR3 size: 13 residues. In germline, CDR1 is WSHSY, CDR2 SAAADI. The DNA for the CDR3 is TGCGCCAGTAGAGCCATTGGGAGCACTGAAGCTTTCTTT. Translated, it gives CASRAIGSTEAFF.

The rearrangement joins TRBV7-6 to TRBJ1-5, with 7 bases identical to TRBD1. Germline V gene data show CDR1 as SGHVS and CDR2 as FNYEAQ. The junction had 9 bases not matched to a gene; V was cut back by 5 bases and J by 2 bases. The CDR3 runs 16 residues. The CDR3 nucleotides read TGTGCCAGCAGCCCACGACAGGGTTCCGGCAATCAGCCCCAGCATTTT. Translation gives CASSPRQGSGNQPQHF. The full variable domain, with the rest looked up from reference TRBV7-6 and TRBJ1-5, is GAGVSQSPRYKVTKRGQDVALRCDPISGHVSLYWYRQALGQGPEFLTYFNYEAQQDKSGLPNDRFSAERPEGSISTLTIQRTEQRDSAMYRCASSPRQGSGNQPQHFGDGTRLSIL.

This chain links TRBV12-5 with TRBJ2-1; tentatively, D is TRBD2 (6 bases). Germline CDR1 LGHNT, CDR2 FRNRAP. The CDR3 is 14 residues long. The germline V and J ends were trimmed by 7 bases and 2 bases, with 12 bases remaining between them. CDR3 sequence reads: CASAAGRTYNEQFF. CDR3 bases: TGTGCTAGTGCCGCAGGGAGGACCTACAATGAGCAGTTCTTC.

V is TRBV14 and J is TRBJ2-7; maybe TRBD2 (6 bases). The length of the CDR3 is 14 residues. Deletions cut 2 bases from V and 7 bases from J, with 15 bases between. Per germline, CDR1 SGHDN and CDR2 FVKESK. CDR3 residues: CASSQFAGLREQYF. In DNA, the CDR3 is TGTGCCAGCAGCCAATTTGCGGGGTTACGAGAGCAGTACTTC.

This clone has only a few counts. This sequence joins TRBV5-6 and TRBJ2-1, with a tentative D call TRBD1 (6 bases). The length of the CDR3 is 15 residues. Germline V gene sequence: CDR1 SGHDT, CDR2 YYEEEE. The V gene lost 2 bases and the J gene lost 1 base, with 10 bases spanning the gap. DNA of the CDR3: TGTGCCAGCAGCTTACTACAGGGATCCTACAATGAGCAGTTCTTC. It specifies CASSLLQGSYNEQFF.

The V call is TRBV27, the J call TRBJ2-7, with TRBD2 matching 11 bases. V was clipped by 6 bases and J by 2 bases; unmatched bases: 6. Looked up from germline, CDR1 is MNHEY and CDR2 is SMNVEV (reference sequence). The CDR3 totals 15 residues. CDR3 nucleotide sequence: TGTGCCAGCAGCCGTATAGCGGGAGGGCCCTACGAGCAGTACTTC. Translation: CASSRIAGGPYEQYF.

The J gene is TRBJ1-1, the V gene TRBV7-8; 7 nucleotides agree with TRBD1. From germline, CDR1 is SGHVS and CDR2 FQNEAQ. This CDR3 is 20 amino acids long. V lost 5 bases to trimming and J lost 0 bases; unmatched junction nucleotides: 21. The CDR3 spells CASSPGQAGLRGQLNTEAFF. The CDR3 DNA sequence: TGTGCCAGCAGCCCAGGACAGGCGGGGCTCCGGGGACAGTTGAACACTGAAGCTTTCTTT.

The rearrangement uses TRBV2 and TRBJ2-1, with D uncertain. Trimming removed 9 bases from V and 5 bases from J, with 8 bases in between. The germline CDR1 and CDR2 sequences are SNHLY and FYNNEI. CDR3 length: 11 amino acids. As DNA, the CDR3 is TGTGCCAGTCAGATCAACAATGAGCAGTTCTTC. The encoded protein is CASQINNEQFF.

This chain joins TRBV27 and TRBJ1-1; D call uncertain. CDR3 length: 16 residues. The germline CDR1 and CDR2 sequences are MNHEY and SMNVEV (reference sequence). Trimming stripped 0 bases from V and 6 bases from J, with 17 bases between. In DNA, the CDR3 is TGTGCCAGCAGTTTATCGAATGTAGGTCGAGGCGCTGAAGCTTTCTTT. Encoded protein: CASSLSNVGRGAEAFF.